Presented here are 25 T cell receptor beta chains from one specimen sequenced in a study of tumor-infiltrating lymphocytes in primary liver carcinoma. Joint extraction of RNA and DNA used roughly 20-32 mg of bulk tissue that was unsorted. TCR beta cDNA was reverse-transcribed from about 500 ng of total RNA. The reaction used a constant-region primer and ProtoScript II reverse transcriptase. Slightly modified ARM-PCR served as the procedure for the TCR beta libraries. These libraries came from three rounds of nested multiplex PCR. The first two PCR rounds, roughly 10 cycles each, used TRBV1-TRBV30 forward primers and a C-beta reverse primer. TCRdb re-derived calls from the multiplex PCR reads in MiXCR, one entry per CDR3 protein. The table includes 50,000 to 70,000 distinct CDR3 sequences, 71% detected once. The source material was liver tumor tissue from sampling region 2. Subset described: tumor region T2, inferior pole. The source of these receptors is a man between 40 and 49 years old with primary liver carcinoma and hepatitis B virus infection.

This clonotype turned up a few times. The genes are TRBV12-3 or TRBV12-4 and TRBJ1-6; 8 bases match TRBD1. V shed 6 bases, J shed 10 bases, and the junction held 11 bases outside the gene matches. This CDR3 has 15 residues. The CDR3 is CASSRDRRAGSPLHF. In DNA form, the CDR3 reads TGTGCCAGCAGCCGGGACAGGAGAGCAGGGTCACCCCTCCACTTT.

This chain links TRBV19 with TRBJ2-7; D perhaps matches TRBD1 (5 bases). Germline loops: CDR1 LNHDA, CDR2 SQIVND (reference sequence). This CDR3 is 15 amino acids long. Trimming pared 7 bases from V and 5 bases from J, leaving 21 bases between. CDR3 protein: CASTITGSGRNEQYF. CDR3 nucleotides: TGTGCCAGTACCATAACCGGGTCAGGGCGAAACGAGCAGTACTTC.

The chain couples TRBV12-5 to TRBJ2-7; TRBD1 or TRBD2 may be the D gene (5 bases each). This CDR3 has 13 amino acids. Germline CDR1 is LGHNT and CDR2 is FRNRAP. This CDR3 is CASWGTGSYEQYF. CDR3 DNA: TGTGCCAGTTGGGGGACCGGTTCCTACGAGCAGTACTTC.

Concerning this clonotype itself: A read error is possible here, since a much larger clone lies one base away. The chain employs TRBV7-9 and TRBJ2-1; D remains unclear. Germline CDR1 reads SEHNR; CDR2 reads FQNEAQ (reference sequence). The length of the CDR3 is 16 residues. The V end was cut by 4 bases, the J end by 0 bases, with 13 bases between. The CDR3 bases are TGTGCCAGCAGCTCCCAAACATGGAGCTCCTACAATGAGCAGTTCTTC. Protein product: CASSSQTWSSYNEQFF.

Of note for this clonotype: One end of the junction fails to match germline, which may point to a read error. V gene TRBV11-2 combines with J gene TRBJ1-1; TRBD1 is a possible D gene (5 bases). CDR1 and CDR2 from the germline V gene are SGHAT and FQNNGV. The CDR3 has 16 residues. The CDR3 loop reads CASSPSRALVITGAFF. CDR3 bases: TGTGCCAGCAGCCCATCCAGGGCGTTGGTGATCACTGGAGCTTTCTTT. Full variable domain (rest looked up from reference TRBV11-2 and TRBJ1-1): EAGVAQSPRYKIIEKRQSVAFWCNPISGHATLYWYQQILGQGPKLLIQFQNNGVVDDSQLPKDRFSAERLKGVDSTLKIQPAKLEDSAVYLCASSPSRALVITGAFFGQGTRLTVV.

This chain connects TRBV2 to TRBJ2-3; D remains unclear. Germline assignment: CDR1 SNHLY and CDR2 FYNNEI. CDR3 length equals 11 residues. The CDR3 loop reads CTISFEDTQYF. Written as DNA, the CDR3 is TGTACCATCAGTTTCGAAGATACGCAGTATTTT.

Details on this clonotype: One junction end disagrees with the germline gene, perhaps due to a read error. This chain links TRBV5-4 with TRBJ2-5; D possibly corresponds to TRBD2 (6 bases). The germline V gene has CDR1 SGHNT and CDR2 YYREEE (reference sequence). The CDR3 spans 13 residues. CDR3 nucleotide sequence: TGTGCCAGCTGCTTCGGCAGCGGGGAGACCCAGTACTTC. As protein: CASCFGSGETQYF. Complete variable domain (other parts from reference TRBV5-4 and TRBJ2-5): ETGVTQSPTHLIKTRGQQVTLRCSSQSGHNTVSWYQQALGQGPQFIFQYYREEENGRGNFPPRFSGLQFPNYSSELNVNALELDDSALYLCASCFGSGETQYFGPGTRLLVL.

With regard to this clonotype: One junction end does not reproduce the germline sequence, and a read error may be involved. The chain employs TRBV4-3 and TRBJ1-4; 8 bases match TRBD1. Germline CDR1 reads LGHNA; CDR2 reads YSLEER. CDR3 length: 17 amino acids. The CDR3 loop is CANSRSQGGDRNEKLFF. The CDR3 DNA reads TGCGCCAACAGCCGGTCGCAGGGAGGGGACAGGAATGAAAAACTGTTTTTT.

Comment on this clonotype: This sequence may be a read error, since a much larger clone differs from it by one base. This chain joins TRBV28 and TRBJ2-3; 12 bases fit TRBD2. The CDR3 has 13 residues. Germline V lookup: CDR1 MDHEN, CDR2 SYDVKM. In nucleotides, the CDR3 is TGTGTCAGCAGGGGGACTAGCGGGGATACGCAGTATTTT. This gives the protein CVSRGTSGDTQYF. The entire variable domain, with the rest obtained from reference TRBV28 and TRBJ2-3, is as follows: DVKVTQSSRYLVKRTGEKVFLECVQDMDHENMFWYRQDPGLGLRLIYFSYDVKMKEKGDIPEGYSVSREKKERFSLILESASTNQTSMYLCVSRGTSGDTQYFGPGTRLTVL.

This clonotype appeared a single time. A much bigger clone sits one base away, suggesting this may be a read error. The rearrangement links TRBV14 to TRBJ2-1; tentatively, D is TRBD2 (5 bases). Per the germline V gene, CDR1 is SGHDN and CDR2 is FVKESK. The CDR3 runs 15 residues. The chain's CDR3 is CASSTVGGSYNEQLF. In nucleotides, the CDR3 is TGTGCCAGCAGCACGGTAGGAGGAAGCTACAATGAGCAGCTCTTC.

This clonotype was counted between two and nine times. The chain uses TRBV20-1 and TRBJ2-5; D is possibly TRBD2 (5 bases). Trimming removed 5 bases at V and 3 bases at J, with 13 bases between. CDR1 is DFQATT and CDR2 is SNEGSKA in the germline V gene (reference sequence). This CDR3 has 13 amino acids. The CDR3 sequence: CSAFFPREETQYF. As DNA, the CDR3 is TGCAGTGCTTTTTTCCCGCGGGAAGAGACCCAGTACTTC.

Regarding this clonotype: A much larger clone differs by one base, so this may be a read error. This rearrangement joins TRBV11-2 to TRBJ1-2; 7 bases line up with TRBD1. Germline V lookup: CDR1 SGHAT, CDR2 FQNNGV. Trimming at V came to 3 bases and at J to 8 bases, leaving 12 bases not matched to a gene. The CDR3 has 15 residues. CDR3 sequence: CASSFSITGEGGYTF. The CDR3 DNA is TGTGCCAGCAGCTTCTCAATCACAGGGGAAGGAGGCTACACCTTC.

In this sample, this clonotype turned up a few times. An end of the junction differs from the germline gene, which may be a read error. The genes are TRBV29-1 and TRBJ2-7, with TRBD1 identical over 7 bases. CDR1 is SQVTM and CDR2 is ANQGSEA in the germline V gene. CDR3 length: 14 amino acids. CDR3 coding DNA: TGCAGCGTCCCAGACAGGGTGGATCAGGTTGAGCAGCACTTC. This encodes CSVPDRVDQVEQHF.

V is TRBV5-4 and J is TRBJ1-1; 7 nucleotides align to TRBD1. Germline CDR1 and CDR2: SGHNT and YYREEE (reference sequence). The CDR3 has 15 residues. The V gene end was trimmed by 5 bases and the J gene end by 1 base; junction bases not matched to a gene: 8. This chain's CDR3 is CASRSTGSKNTEAFF. DNA of the CDR3: TGTGCCAGCAGATCGACAGGGTCGAAGAACACTGAAGCTTTCTTT.

This clonotype is medium-sized (0.01 to 0.1%) in the sample. The chain is built from TRBV11-2 and TRBJ2-1; tentative D call: TRBD2 (5 bases). Germline CDR1 reads SGHAT; CDR2 reads FQNNGV. V lost 4 bases and J lost 12, with 13 bases in between. The CDR3 runs 12 residues. CDR3 sequence: CASSSTGIAQFF. CDR3 nucleotides: TGTGCCAGCAGCTCGACCGGGATTGCGCAGTTCTTC. Using reference TRBV11-2 and TRBJ2-1 for the parts outside the CDR3, the full variable domain is EAGVAQSPRYKIIEKRQSVAFWCNPISGHATLYWYQQILGQGPKLLIQFQNNGVVDDSQLPKDRFSAERLKGVDSTLKIQPAKLEDSAVYLCASSSTGIAQFFGPGTRLTVL.

This clonotype was picked up many times. The V and J genes are TRBV10-2 and TRBJ2-1; 7 bases agree with TRBD2. This CDR3 region has 14 residues. In germline, CDR1 is WSHSY, CDR2 SAAADI. V dropped 7 bases and J dropped 4; count of bases not matched to a gene: 7. CDR3 coding DNA: TGCGCCAGCAAGGAAATAGCGGGTTACAATGAGCAGTTCTTC. Translated, it gives CASKEIAGYNEQFF.

Regarding this clonotype: It may be a read error: a sequence one base away is much more abundant. Because the CDR3 is missing its conserved closing phenylalanine or tryptophan, this is likely a read error. This chain uses TRBV4-1 with TRBJ1-2; no reliable D call. The CDR3 length is 15 residues. V was shortened by 0 bases and J by 6 bases, with 14 bases between the two germline ends. CDR1 is MGHRA, CDR2 YSYEKL, per germline. The CDR3 protein is CASSQDSDPFHGYTL. CDR3 bases: TGCGCCAGCAGCCAAGATTCGGACCCTTTCCATGGCTACACCCTC.

In the case of this clonotype: This sequence may be a read error, since a much larger clone differs from it by one base. This chain connects TRBV6-2 or TRBV6-3 to TRBJ2-5; TRBD2 matches at 13 bases. Germline lookup yields CDR1 MNHEY and CDR2 SVGEGT. The CDR3 runs to 15 residues. The CDR3 DNA sequence: TGTTCCAGCAGTTGGACTAGCGGGAGTGGAGAGACCCAGTACTTC. Protein product: CSSSWTSGSGETQYF.

Regarding this clonotype: Germline is not matched at one junction end, which may reflect a read error. The genes are TRBV6-5 and TRBJ2-3, with 7 bases identical to TRBD1. This CDR3 region has 17 residues. Germline lookup yields CDR1 MNHEY and CDR2 SVGAGI. The CDR3 DNA reads as TGTGCCAGCAGTATAACAGGGGTCCCCTCTAGCACAGATACGCAGTACTTT. It yields the protein CASSITGVPSSTDTQYF.

A remark on this clonotype: Relative to the germline gene, one junction end is altered; a read error may explain this. The J gene is TRBJ2-2, the V gene TRBV11-2; a weak D match, TRBD2 (6 bases). Germline loops: CDR1 SGHAT, CDR2 FQNNGV. The CDR3 contains 15 residues. As DNA, the CDR3 is TGTGTCAGCAGCTTTGCGGGATCGAACACCGTGGAACTGTTTTTT. It translates to CVSSFAGSNTVELFF.

As regards this clonotype: The junction shows a germline mismatch at one end, possibly a read error. The genes are TRBV6-6 and TRBJ2-2; D gene uncertain. Germline V gives CDR1 MNHNY, CDR2 SVGAGI (reference sequence). The CDR3 has 18 amino acids. CDR3 sequence reads: CASNYSISGPANTGELFF. CDR3 bases: TGTGCCAGCAATTACTCGATTTCTGGACCAGCGAACACCGGGGAGCTGTTTTTT.

This clonotype was counted a few times. The rearrangement uses TRBV24-1 and TRBJ2-1, with 10 bases aligning to TRBD2. Germline V gene data show CDR1 as KGHDR and CDR2 as SFDVKD. The trim removed 3 bases at V and 4 bases at J, leaving 20 bases unmatched. The CDR3 extends over 21 amino acids. CDR3 sequence (DNA): TGTGCCACCAGTGATCCTACTATAGCGGGAGGTACCCTTTACAGTTACAATGAGCAGTTCTTC. Amino acids: CATSDPTIAGGTLYSYNEQFF.

This clonotype has a handful of counts. One junction end disagrees with the germline gene, perhaps due to a read error. CDR3 bases: TGCAGTGCTAGCAGAGATACGCAGTATTTT. This translates into CSASRDTQYF. The gene calls are TRBV20-1 and TRBJ2-3; D gene unclear. CDR3 length: 10 residues. Germline CDR1 reads DFQATT; CDR2 reads SNEGSKA (reference sequence).

As regards this clonotype: The junction departs from germline at one end; a sequencing error may be responsible. This chain uses TRBV6-6 with TRBJ1-6; a possible D gene is TRBD1 (6 bases). There are 15 residues in the CDR3. Per the germline V gene, CDR1 is MNHNY and CDR2 is SVGAGI (reference sequence). In DNA form, the CDR3 reads TGTGCCAGCAGTTACGGGGGCTGCGGTGAATCACTCCTCCACTTT. It is translated as CASSYGGCGESLLHF.

The chain has TRBV29-1 and TRBJ2-3; 7 bases map to TRBD1. Losses at the gene ends were 3 bases for V and 2 bases for J; bases not matched to a gene: 17. Germline lookup yields CDR1 SQVTM and CDR2 ANQGSEA. The CDR3 extends over 18 amino acids. The CDR3 here is CSVEGQRVIQHSTDTQYF. CDR3 sequence (DNA): TGCAGCGTTGAGGGACAGAGGGTGATCCAGCATTCCACAGATACGCAGTATTTT.